This T cell receptor (beta chain) was observed in a study of T cells in Graves' hyperthyroidism and ophthalmopathy. Amplification yielded TCR beta CDR3 regions, with RNA transcripts as the source. First-round RT-PCR of the TCR CDR3 relied on the HTBI primer set. TCRdb re-called the multiplex PCR reads through MiXCR, storing one row per CDR3 protein. This table has some 490,000 distinct CDR3 sequences, approximately 23% appearing once. Each person with ophthalmopathy scored at least 3 on the Clinical Activity Score, reached NOSPECS grade 4 or higher, and had been ill under 3 months. Per germline, CDR1 ENHRY and CDR2 SYGVKD. V lost 8 bases to trimming and J lost 4 bases, with 14 bases between them. This CDR3 contains 13 residues.

This clonotype originated in a woman in her seventies with Graves' ophthalmopathy. This chain links TRBV10-3 with TRBJ1-2, with D possibly matching TRBD1 (6 bases). Sequencing was done on a sample of blood. Here the CDR3 reads CAIGKQGLYGYTF. Written as DNA, the CDR3 is TGTGCCATCGGGAAACAGGGTCTCTATGGCTACACCTTC.